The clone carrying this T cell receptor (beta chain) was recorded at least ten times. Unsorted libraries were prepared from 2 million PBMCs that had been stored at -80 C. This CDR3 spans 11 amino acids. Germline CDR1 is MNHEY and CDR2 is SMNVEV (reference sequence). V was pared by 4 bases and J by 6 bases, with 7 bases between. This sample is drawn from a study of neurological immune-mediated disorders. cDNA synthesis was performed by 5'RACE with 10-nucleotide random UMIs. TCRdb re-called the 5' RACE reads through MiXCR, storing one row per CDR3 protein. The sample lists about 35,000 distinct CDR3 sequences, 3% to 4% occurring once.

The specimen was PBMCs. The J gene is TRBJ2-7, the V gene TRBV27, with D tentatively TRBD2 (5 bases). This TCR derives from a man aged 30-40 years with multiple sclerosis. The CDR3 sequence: CASSYRGEQYF. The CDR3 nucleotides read TGTGCCAGCAGTTATCGGGGCGAGCAGTACTTC.